What follows is one T cell receptor (beta chain) and its context. As yet, its antigen is unknown. V was pared by 4 bases and J by 2 bases, with 20 bases between. The length of the CDR3 is 18 residues. Per germline, CDR1 MNHNS and CDR2 SASEGT. PCR used 60 Vbeta primers and 13 Jbeta primers. TCRdb keeps only in-frame clones here, not all; method: immunoSEQ multiplex PCR. The sample consists of some 150,000 clones, roughly 81% of them appearing once. The data are from a study of cytomegalovirus exposure and HLA in healthy donors. Study-level points and caveats: An analysis was carried out later, and it reportedly showed fewer N-insertions in an Asian-associated ancestry cluster than the roughly 700-donor mean. TCR beta sequences reportedly predicted the HLA-A and HLA-B alleles of most subjects accurately.

The TCR originated in a female donor in good health and CMV-seronegative. The V gene is TRBV6-1, the J gene TRBJ2-2; a weak D match, TRBD2 (5 bases). What was sequenced was PBMCs. The CDR3: CASSAMTISSPNTGELFF. The DNA of the CDR3 is TGTGCCAGCAGTGCCATGACTATCTCTTCCCCTAACACCGGGGAGCTGTTTTTT.